This entry lists 32 T cell receptor beta chains sequenced from one sample in a study of blood T cells in healthy people across ages. A second PCR, run for roughly 7 to 11 cycles, used a sample-barcoded 5' primer plus a J-beta primer mix. TCRdb re-analysed the 5' RACE reads in MiXCR, keeping a single row per CDR3 protein. The table shows hundreds of thousands of distinct CDR3 sequences, with approximately 30% occurring only once. The sample consisted of blood. These receptors all come from a woman older than 75 in good health.

This clonotype appeared many times. The chain recombines TRBV28 with TRBJ2-3; D is unclear. From germline, CDR1 is MDHEN and CDR2 SYDVKM. V was shortened by 1 base and J by 5 bases, with 10 bases between the two germline ends. This CDR3 has 14 residues. The CDR3 reads CASSLSMLVDTQYF. The DNA of the CDR3 is TGTGCCAGCAGTTTATCGATGCTAGTAGATACGCAGTATTTT.

A note on this clonotype: This may come from a read error, since a much larger clone is one base off. The V and J genes are TRBV20-1 and TRBJ2-3, with 10 bases lining up with TRBD2. CDR3 length: 15 amino acids. CDR1 is DFQATT and CDR2 is SNEGSKA in the germline V gene (reference sequence). J gave up 3 bases and V 6 bases, and 9 bases lay outside the gene matches. CDR3 bases: TGCAGTGCCCAAGCTAGCGGGGGAGGTACAGATACGCAGTATTTT. Amino acids: CSAQASGGGTDTQYF.

This clonotype has ten or more counts. The chain links TRBV12-3 or TRBV12-4 to TRBJ2-5; D call uncertain. V was trimmed by 3 bases and J by 5 bases, leaving 10 bases between them. CDR3 length: 13 amino acids. For the CDR3, the DNA is TGTGCCAGCAGTTTCGGACCGATCGAGACCCAGTACTTC. Translated, it gives CASSFGPIETQYF.

The CDR3 reads CASSQGSTGTGSEAFF. The CDR3 nucleotides read TGTGCCAGCAGCCAAGGCTCGACCGGGACAGGGAGTGAAGCTTTCTTT. The gene calls are TRBV4-2 and TRBJ1-1, with TRBD1 matching over 9 bases. Germline CDR1 LGHNA, CDR2 YNFKEQ. V shed 1 base and J 7 bases; nucleotides not matched to a gene: 10. The CDR3 extends over 16 amino acids.

The chain uses TRBV20-1 and TRBJ2-7; TRBD2 might be the D (5 bases). The germline V gene encodes CDR1 DFQATT and CDR2 SNEGSKA (reference sequence). V was trimmed by 3 bases and J by 5 bases, leaving 11 bases between them. The CDR3 consists of 12 residues. CDR3 amino acids: CSASSAVDEQYF. CDR3 in DNA: TGCAGTGCTAGCTCAGCGGTAGACGAGCAGTACTTC.

This clonotype was seen more than once but under ten times. The V gene is TRBV5-4, the J gene TRBJ1-2, with TRBD1 matching 11 bases. In germline, CDR1 is SGHNT, CDR2 YYREEE (reference sequence). The trim removed 3 bases at V and 7 bases at J, leaving 5 bases unmatched. This CDR3 has 14 amino acids. CDR3 sequence (DNA): TGTGCCAGCAGCTGGGACAGGGGGATGGGTGGCTACACCTTC. Amino acid sequence: CASSWDRGMGGYTF. The entire variable domain, with the rest obtained from reference TRBV5-4 and TRBJ1-2, is as follows: ETGVTQSPTHLIKTRGQQVTLRCSSQSGHNTVSWYQQALGQGPQFIFQYYREEENGRGNFPPRFSGLQFPNYSSELNVNALELDDSALYLCASSWDRGMGGYTFGSGTRLTVV.

The chain has TRBV5-1 and TRBJ2-1; D remains unclear. The germline V and J ends were trimmed by 4 bases and 0 bases, with 17 bases remaining between them. This CDR3 comprises 17 residues. Germline V gene sequence: CDR1 SGHRS, CDR2 YFSETQ. The CDR3 DNA reads TGCGCCAGCAGCCACCTCTCCGGCGGCCGCTCCTACAATGAGCAGTTCTTC. It is translated as CASSHLSGGRSYNEQFF.

This clonotype was found many times. The rearrangement joins TRBV7-2 to TRBJ1-2; no clear D gene. CDR1 SGHTA and CDR2 FQGNSA come from the germline V gene. V was pared by 4 bases and J by 5 bases, with 14 bases between. This CDR3 spans 14 amino acids. CDR3 sequence (DNA): TGTGCCAGCAGCTCTCTCCGGACCGGGTATGGCTACACCTTC. Residues: CASSSLRTGYGYTF.

This clonotype was counted at least ten times. The V gene is TRBV2, the J gene TRBJ1-2; no clear D. V was pared by 5 bases and J by 0 bases, with 16 bases between. In germline, CDR1 is SNHLY, CDR2 FYNNEI. This CDR3 region has 16 residues. The CDR3 DNA reads TGTGCCAGCAGTCCGGAATCCCCTGGCACTAACTATGGCTACACCTTC. Translating it yields CASSPESPGTNYGYTF.

This clonotype was recorded at least ten times. J is TRBJ2-5 and V is TRBV28, with D possibly TRBD1 on 7 matching bases. Germline V gene sequence: CDR1 MDHEN, CDR2 SYDVKM. The CDR3 contains 13 residues. V was trimmed by 7 bases and J by 5 bases, leaving 14 bases between them. The CDR3 region is CASTGGRWETQYF. The CDR3 region has the DNA TGTGCCAGCACAGGGGGGCGATGGGAGACCCAGTACTTC. Full variable domain (remainder filled in from reference TRBV28 and TRBJ2-5): DVKVTQSSRYLVKRTGEKVFLECVQDMDHENMFWYRQDPGLGLRLIYFSYDVKMKEKGDIPEGYSVSREKKERFSLILESASTNQTSMYLCASTGGRWETQYFGPGTRLLVL.

This clonotype was recorded many times. The chain employs TRBV6-6 and TRBJ2-3; 8 bases are shared with TRBD2. CDR1 MNHNY and CDR2 SVGAGI come from the germline V gene (reference sequence). The CDR3 loop spans 16 amino acids. V lost 7 bases and J lost 0; bases outside the gene matches: 9. The CDR3 DNA reads TGTGCCAGCACCATGACTACTAGCGGAAGCACAGATACGCAGTATTTT. Encoded protein: CASTMTTSGSTDTQYF.

The rearrangement joins TRBV21-1 to TRBJ2-1. The J call is doubtful: the DNA matches TRBJ2-7 better. TRBV21-1 is a pseudogene. This CDR3 region has 16 residues. The CDR3 bases are TGTGCCAGCAGGCTCATGGATACAGCTCTCTACAATGAGCAGTACTTC. Its translation is CASRLMDTALYNEQYF.

The rearrangement joins TRBV6-6 to TRBJ2-4; no reliable D call. The J call is doubtful: the DNA matches TRBJ2-5 better. The CDR3 runs 14 residues. Germline V gene sequence: CDR1 MNHNY, CDR2 SVGAGI (reference sequence). The CDR3 nucleotides are TGTGCCAGCAGGATAGTATCCCCGAAAGAGACCCAGTACTTC. This codes for CASRIVSPKETQYF.

This clonotype was seen more than once but under ten times. The chain is built from TRBV6-6 and TRBJ2-4; D tentatively reads TRBD1 or TRBD2 (6 bases each). The J call could be wrong; TRBJ2-7 is a better fit for the DNA end. The CDR3 covers 12 residues. Germline assignment: CDR1 MNHNY and CDR2 SVGAGI (reference sequence). The CDR3 nucleotides read TGTGCCGCAAATGGGGGGCAATACGAGCAGTACTTC. Translating gives CAANGGQYEQYF.

This clonotype showed up many times. The gene calls are TRBV6-6 and TRBJ2-7; D perhaps matches TRBD1 (6 bases). The CDR3 is made up of 13 amino acids. Trimming removed 7 bases at V and 2 bases at J, with 12 bases between. Germline V CDR1 and CDR2: MNHNY, SVGAGI (reference sequence). CDR3 nucleotides: TGTGCCAGCACTACGGACAGAGCCTACGAGCAGTACTTC. This encodes CASTTDRAYEQYF.

This clonotype was counted many times. At one end, the junction sequence differs from germline, possibly due to a read error. The rearrangement uses TRBV5-1 and TRBJ2-3; 8 positions match TRBD2. There are 14 residues in the CDR3. Per germline, CDR1 SGHRS and CDR2 YFSETQ. This CDR3 is CASSLAGSTDTQYF. In DNA, the CDR3 is TGTGCCAGCAGTTTAGCGGGGAGCACAGATACGCAGTATTTT.

This clonotype was found many times. This rearrangement joins TRBV20-1 to TRBJ1-6; D might be TRBD1 (6 bases). The CDR3 loop spans 13 amino acids. In germline, CDR1 is DFQATT, CDR2 SNEGSKA (reference sequence). Trimming removed 4 bases from V and 4 bases from J, with 8 bases in between. CDR3 amino acids: CSAKDRYNSPLHF. CDR3 in DNA: TGCAGTGCTAAGGACAGATATAATTCACCCCTCCACTTT.

This clonotype showed up many times. This sequence joins TRBV25-1 and TRBJ2-3; a possible D gene is TRBD2 (5 bases). The germline gives CDR1 MGHDK, CDR2 SYGVNS. V shed 8 bases and J shed 3 bases, with 9 bases lying between them. The CDR3 is 12 amino acids. The CDR3 nucleotides are TGTGCCAGCTCGCGGGCAACAGATACGCAGTATTTT. Translated: CASSRATDTQYF.

This clonotype was detected many times. The gene calls are TRBV5-1 and TRBJ2-5; the D gene could be TRBD1 or TRBD2 (6 bases each). This CDR3 has 16 residues. V was pared by 0 bases and J by 5 bases, with 17 bases between. Germline V CDR1 and CDR2: SGHRS, YFSETQ. CDR3: CASSLEAGGSGETQYF. CDR3 nucleotides: TGCGCCAGCAGCTTGGAGGCCGGGGGCTCCGGGGAGACCCAGTACTTC. Full variable domain (rest looked up from reference TRBV5-1 and TRBJ2-5): KAGVTQTPRYLIKTRGQQVTLSCSPISGHRSVSWYQQTPGQGLQFLFEYFSETQRNKGNFPGRFSGRQFSNSRSEMNVSTLELGDSALYLCASSLEAGGSGETQYFGPGTRLLVL.

The chain employs TRBV20-1 and TRBJ2-1; D is ambiguous. This CDR3 has 15 residues. V lost 5 bases, J lost 9 bases, and 23 bases lay in between. Germline V lookup: CDR1 DFQATT, CDR2 SNEGSKA (reference sequence). The CDR3, as DNA: TGCAGTGCTTGGCCGAGAAGCGCACTTGTCGGTGAGCAGTTCTTC. It specifies CSAWPRSALVGEQFF.

This clonotype showed up many times. This chain joins TRBV7-9 and TRBJ1-1, with D perhaps TRBD1 (5 bases). CDR3 length: 14 amino acids. Germline CDR1 is SEHNR and CDR2 is FQNEAQ (reference sequence). With 5 bases removed from V and 1 base from J, the gap between germline ends came to 11 bases. The chain's CDR3 is CASSVDRPNTEAFF. As DNA, the CDR3 is TGTGCCAGCAGCGTTGACAGACCGAACACTGAAGCTTTCTTT.

This clonotype was detected many times. V gene TRBV6-1 combines with J gene TRBJ2-7; 7 bases are shared with TRBD2. Germline CDR1 is MNHNS and CDR2 is SASEGT. The ends lost 8 bases at V and 3 bases at J; junction bases unmatched: 10. The CDR3 has 14 amino acids. In DNA, the CDR3 is TGTGCCAGCCACTGGGGGAGGGGATTCTACGAGCAGTACTTC. Its translation: CASHWGRGFYEQYF.

The rearrangement links TRBV5-6 to TRBJ2-7; D gene ambiguous. CDR1 is SGHDT and CDR2 is YYEEEE in the germline V gene. This CDR3 is 16 amino acids long. V gave up 4 bases and J gave up 0 bases, with 17 bases separating them. Here the CDR3 reads CASSLFGAESSYEQYF. In nucleotides, the CDR3 is TGTGCCAGCAGCCTTTTCGGCGCGGAGAGCTCCTACGAGCAGTACTTC.

This clonotype was counted at least ten times. The chain is built from TRBV11-1 and TRBJ2-1, with 12 bases aligning to TRBD2. Looked up from germline, CDR1 is SGHAT and CDR2 is FQDESV (reference sequence). The CDR3 consists of 17 residues. V trimming: 5 bases; J trimming: 5 bases; junction bases outside the gene matches: 10. Here the CDR3 DNA reads TGTGCCAGCAGCCCCGGGGGGACTAGCGGGTTAAACAATGAGCAGTTCTTC. It encodes CASSPGGTSGLNNEQFF.

This clonotype was picked up one time. The rearrangement joins TRBV5-1 to TRBJ2-7, with unresolved D. The germline CDR1 and CDR2 sequences are SGHRS and YFSETQ. Trimming pared 1 base from V and 6 bases from J, leaving 17 bases between. The CDR3 sequence is 15 residues long. CDR3 nucleotides: TGCGCCAGCAGCTTGATACAATCCACCGTGGGCGAGCAGTACTTC. It is translated as CASSLIQSTVGEQYF.

V and J are TRBV7-9 and TRBJ1-2, with TRBD1 identical over 8 bases. The CDR3 contains 14 residues. The ends lost 4 bases at V and 1 base at J; junction bases unmatched: 2. Germline V gene lookup returns CDR1 SEHNR and CDR2 FQNEAQ (reference sequence). The chain's CDR3 is CASSSGQVNYGYTF. CDR3 sequence (DNA): TGTGCCAGCAGCTCGGGACAGGTTAACTATGGCTACACCTTC.

This clonotype turned up a few times. The chain couples TRBV6-5 to TRBJ1-5; tentatively, D is TRBD1 (6 bases). Per the germline V gene, CDR1 is MNHEY and CDR2 is SVGAGI. The V gene lost 5 bases and the J gene lost 8 bases, with 16 bases spanning the gap. The CDR3 spans 14 residues. Written as DNA, the CDR3 is TGTGCCAGCAGTGGACCAGGGGAATCGGAGCCCCAGCATTTT. Translated: CASSGPGESEPQHF.

This clonotype was found a few times. The gene calls are TRBV20-1 and TRBJ2-3; 11 bases are a match to TRBD2. CDR3 length equals 14 residues. V shed 7 bases, J shed 3 bases, and the junction held 6 bases outside the gene matches. Germline lookup yields CDR1 DFQATT and CDR2 SNEGSKA (reference sequence). The CDR3 sequence: CSGVSGGATDTQYF. For the CDR3, the DNA is TGCAGTGGTGTTAGCGGGGGGGCGACAGATACGCAGTATTTT.

The sample holds many counts of this clonotype. This rearrangement joins TRBV27 to TRBJ2-1; TRBD2 is a possible D gene (5 bases). CDR3 length: 16 residues. V lost 7 bases, J lost 6 bases, and 22 bases lay in between. The germline V gene encodes CDR1 MNHEY and CDR2 SMNVEV (reference sequence). The CDR3 reads CASKTSRGSQGNEQFF. The CDR3 DNA reads TGTGCCAGCAAAACATCCCGGGGAAGTCAAGGCAATGAGCAGTTCTTC.

The chain joins TRBV9 to TRBJ1-2; tentative D call: TRBD1 (6 bases). This CDR3 spans 15 amino acids. Germline CDR1 SGDLS, CDR2 YYNGEE. Trimming took off 0 bases at V and 8 bases at J, with 17 bases between the two ends. CDR3 DNA: TGTGCCAGCAGCGTAGATGGGGGGGCCTGGTTAGGCTACACCTTC. It specifies CASSVDGGAWLGYTF.

As for this clonotype: A much larger clonotype is one base distant, so this may be a read error. This chain's CDR3 is CANSVSQGTEQFF. The CDR3 DNA follows: TGTGCCAACAGTGTCTCTCAGGGTACTGAGCAGTTCTTC. The chain links TRBV2 to TRBJ2-1; D may be TRBD1 (5 bases). Germline CDR1 and CDR2: SNHLY and FYNNEI. This CDR3 has 13 residues.

This clonotype was picked up a small number of times. The rearrangement uses TRBV4-2 and TRBJ1-5; D not resolved. Germline-derived CDR1 and CDR2 are LGHNA and YNFKEQ. The V end was cut by 2 bases, the J end by 1 base, with 6 bases between. CDR3 size: 14 residues. The CDR3 nucleotides are TGTGCCAGCAGCCAATGGGCGAGCAATCAGCCCCAGCATTTT. The encoded protein is CASSQWASNQPQHF.